This entry lists 26 T cell receptor beta chains sequenced from one sample in a study of T cell responses to AZD1222 COVID-19 vaccine. Method: immunoSEQ multiplex PCR; TCRdb's copy keeps in-frame clones and lacks some. The data show over 45,000 clones, 80% to 90% seen once. The material sequenced was peripheral blood, taken 28 days after the second AZD1222 dose. The receptor set was obtained from an adult who received the AZD1222 COVID-19 vaccine.

The rearrangement uses TRBV24-1 and TRBJ1-1, with unresolved D. In germline, CDR1 is KGHDR, CDR2 SFDVKD. CDR3 length equals 16 residues. The V end lost 4 bases, the J end lost 5 bases, and 19 bases lay between the germline ends. The CDR3 DNA reads TGTGCCACCAGTGAGAGACATCTCCCAGCTCCGACTGAAGCTTTCTTT. Translating it yields CATSERHLPAPTEAFF.

V is TRBV6-6 and J is TRBJ2-5; TRBD1 matches 12 bases. Losses at the gene ends were 7 bases for V and 5 bases for J; bases not matched to a gene: 8. CDR3 length: 15 residues. The germline gives CDR1 MNHNY, CDR2 SVGAGI (reference sequence). The CDR3 protein is CASTPMGQGAETQYF. As DNA, the CDR3 is TGTGCCAGCACCCCCATGGGACAGGGGGCCGAGACCCAGTACTTC.

The chain uses TRBV6-1 and TRBJ1-2; D is undetermined. The germline V gene has CDR1 MNHNS and CDR2 SASEGT. Trimming left V 2 bases short and J 1 base short, with 5 bases between. The CDR3 totals 13 residues. The CDR3 DNA reads TGTGCCAGCAGTGAAACTATTAACTATGGCTACACCTTC. Amino acid sequence: CASSETINYGYTF.

The gene calls are TRBV4-2 and TRBJ1-2, with D possibly being TRBD1 (6 bases). Germline V gene sequence: CDR1 LGHNA, CDR2 YNFKEQ. This CDR3 has 13 residues. V was clipped by 6 bases and J by 6 bases, with 14 bases between them. The CDR3 spells CASSLAAGDGYTF. The CDR3 coding sequence is TGTGCCAGCAGTCTGGCGGCAGGGGATGGCTACACCTTC.

The V and J genes are TRBV4-2 and TRBJ1-1, with unresolved D. The germline CDR1 and CDR2 sequences are LGHNA and YNFKEQ. This CDR3 is built from 15 residues. V was clipped by 0 bases and J by 4 bases, with 12 bases between them. The CDR3 DNA sequence: TGTGCCAGCAGCCAAGAAACGGGCGGCGGCACTGAAGCTTTCTTT. Its protein is CASSQETGGGTEAFF.

The gene calls are TRBV12-3 or TRBV12-4 and TRBJ1-5; possible D gene TRBD1, 6 bases. The CDR3 loop spans 13 amino acids. Trimming took 6 bases from V and 4 from J, leaving 10 bases between them. This CDR3 reads CASSVDRNQPQHF. The CDR3 nucleotides are TGTGCCAGCAGCGTAGACAGGAATCAGCCCCAGCATTTT.

CDR3 in DNA: TGTGCCAGCAGTCCACTCCGCAATGAGCAGTTCTTC. Translating gives CASSPLRNEQFF. The J gene is TRBJ2-1, the V gene TRBV6-1; D not certain. V was trimmed by 5 bases and J by 6 bases, leaving 8 bases between them. CDR3 length: 12 residues. Per germline, CDR1 MNHNS and CDR2 SASEGT.

The chain couples TRBV6-5 to TRBJ1-4; 7 bases are a match to TRBD1. In germline, CDR1 is MNHEY, CDR2 SVGAGI. V was clipped by 6 bases and J by 1 base; unmatched bases: 2. This CDR3 has 14 residues. The CDR3 is CASSRDRTNEKLFF. The CDR3 bases are TGTGCCAGCAGCAGGGACAGAACTAATGAAAAACTGTTTTTT.

This clone has a handful of counts. The chain carries TRBV18 and TRBJ2-5; no clear D gene. Trimming pared 0 bases from V and 5 bases from J, leaving 7 bases between. Germline CDR1 reads KGHSH; CDR2 reads LQKENI. The CDR3 spans 13 residues. In DNA, the CDR3 is TGTGCCAGCTCACCACCGGGTGGTGAGACCCAGTACTTC. Translating it yields CASSPPGGETQYF.

The chain recombines TRBV5-4 with TRBJ2-1; no clear D gene. The length of the CDR3 is 16 residues. V gave up 0 bases and J gave up 0 bases, with 10 bases separating them. Looked up from germline, CDR1 is SGHNT and CDR2 is YYREEE (reference sequence). This CDR3 is CASSLVLTNSYNEQFF. As DNA, the CDR3 is TGTGCCAGCAGCTTGGTTCTAACCAACTCCTACAATGAGCAGTTCTTC.

This chain uses TRBV14 with TRBJ2-7; TRBD1 aligns across 9 bases. Per the germline V gene, CDR1 is SGHDN and CDR2 is FVKESK. Trimming removed 2 bases from V and 3 bases from J; junction bases left unmatched: 5. The CDR3 spans 15 residues. CDR3 sequence reads: CASSQPGQGSYEQYF. CDR3 coding DNA: TGTGCCAGCAGCCAACCGGGACAGGGTAGCTACGAGCAGTACTTC.

Written as DNA, the CDR3 is TGTGCCAGCAGCTCCCAGGGCGGGGGGCGCAGGGATGGCTACACCTTC. It codes for CASSSQGGGRRDGYTF. The chain carries TRBV7-6 and TRBJ1-2; D may be TRBD1 (6 bases). The germline V gene encodes CDR1 SGHVS and CDR2 FNYEAQ. V lost 4 bases and J lost 6, with 21 bases in between. CDR3 length: 16 residues.

This rearrangement joins TRBV28 to TRBJ1-4, with 10 bases matching TRBD1. Germline-derived CDR1 and CDR2 are MDHEN and SYDVKM. After removal of 4 bases from V and 4 bases from J, the junction contained 3 bases not matched to a gene. The CDR3 runs 15 residues. In nucleotides, the CDR3 is TGTGCCAGCAGTTCGGGGACAGGGGTTAATGAAAAACTGTTTTTT. Translation gives CASSSGTGVNEKLFF. The variable domain in full, with the rest retrieved from reference TRBV28 and TRBJ1-4, is DVKVTQSSRYLVKRTGEKVFLECVQDMDHENMFWYRQDPGLGLRLIYFSYDVKMKEKGDIPEGYSVSREKKERFSLILESASTNQTSMYLCASSSGTGVNEKLFFGSGTQLSVL.

This chain joins TRBV2 and TRBJ1-2, with TRBD1 as a possible D gene (5 bases). The V gene's germline CDR1 is SNHLY and CDR2 FYNNEI. Trimming stripped 6 bases from V and 4 bases from J, with 12 bases between. The CDR3 runs to 13 residues. Written as DNA, the CDR3 is TGTGCCAGCAGCGGCGACAGCACCTATGGCTACACCTTC. The encoded protein is CASSGDSTYGYTF. The whole variable domain, filled in from reference TRBV2 and TRBJ1-2, reads EPEVTQTPSHQVTQMGQEVILRCVPISNHLYFYWYRQILGQKVEFLVSFYNNEISEKSEIFDDQFSVERPDGSNFTLKIRSTKLEDSAMYFCASSGDSTYGYTFGSGTRLTVV.

The J gene is TRBJ1-2, the V gene TRBV6-5, with 7 bases that match TRBD1. Trimming removed 0 bases from V and 8 bases from J; junction bases left unmatched: 9. The CDR3 is 15 residues long. Per the germline V gene, CDR1 is MNHEY and CDR2 is SVGAGI. The CDR3, as DNA: TGTGCCAGCAGTTACTCCCGAGACAGGGTTGGGGGCTACACCTTC. Translation: CASSYSRDRVGGYTF.

V and J are TRBV30 and TRBJ2-1, with D perhaps TRBD1 or TRBD2 (5 bases each). Germline CDR1 is GTSNPN and CDR2 is SVGIG (reference sequence). The CDR3 sequence is 12 residues long. The V gene lost 1 base and the J gene lost 7 bases, with 8 bases spanning the gap. CDR3 bases: TGTGCCTGGAGTGGGGGGAAGAATGAGCAGTTCTTC. Protein sequence: CAWSGGKNEQFF.

This chain joins TRBV4-1 and TRBJ2-7, with unresolved D. Germline V gives CDR1 MGHRA, CDR2 YSYEKL. The CDR3 has 13 amino acids. V was pared by 0 bases and J by 9 bases, with 12 bases between. The CDR3 region is CASSQDSFRGQYF. The DNA of the CDR3 is TGCGCCAGCAGCCAAGACAGCTTCCGAGGGCAGTACTTC.

This chain connects TRBV19 to TRBJ2-2; 9 bases line up with TRBD2. The CDR3 has 17 amino acids. Germline V gene lookup returns CDR1 LNHDA and CDR2 SQIVND (reference sequence). The V gene end was trimmed by 3 bases and the J gene end by 4 bases; junction bases not matched to a gene: 9. CDR3: CASSMGYSGRITGELFF. The CDR3 bases are TGTGCCAGTAGTATGGGGTACAGCGGGAGGATCACCGGGGAGCTGTTTTTT.

The chain combines TRBV7-9 with TRBJ1-1; possible D gene TRBD1, 5 bases. Deletions cut 5 bases from V and 3 bases from J, with 13 bases between. Germline assignment: CDR1 SEHNR and CDR2 FQNEAQ (reference sequence). The CDR3 covers 14 residues. Here the CDR3 DNA reads TGTGCCAGCAGCCTAGTAGGGACCGACACTGAAGCTTTCTTT. Translating gives CASSLVGTDTEAFF.

V is TRBV29-1 and J is TRBJ1-1, with D hard to call. CDR1 is SQVTM and CDR2 is ANQGSEA in the germline V gene. This CDR3 comprises 12 residues. Trimming shortened V by 7 bases and J by 3 bases, and 12 bases separated the two germline ends. CDR3 coding DNA: TGCAGCGGTGATCATCTGGACACTGAAGCTTTCTTT. Translation: CSGDHLDTEAFF.

CDR3 loop: CASSLPAGNYGYTF. CDR3 nucleotide sequence: TGTGCCAGCAGCTTGCCGGCCGGCAACTATGGCTACACCTTC. The gene calls are TRBV5-6 and TRBJ1-2; D ambiguous. The CDR3 contains 14 residues. Per the germline V gene, CDR1 is SGHDT and CDR2 is YYEEEE. V lost 1 base and J lost 2, with 9 bases in between.

The chain combines TRBV12-2 with TRBJ2-7; TRBD2, as called in the table, went unchecked against the DNA. TRBV12-2 is shown as a pseudogene. This CDR3 is 17 amino acids long. CDR3: CASRLAPSRSDYYEQYF. The CDR3, as DNA: TGTGCAAGTCGCTTAGCGCCCTCACGTAGCGACTACTACGAGCAGTACTTC.

The chain joins TRBV29-1 to TRBJ2-1; a weak D match, TRBD1 (5 bases). The germline V gene has CDR1 SQVTM and CDR2 ANQGSEA. The CDR3 loop spans 16 amino acids. The V end was cut by 1 base, the J end by 0 bases, with 13 bases between. The CDR3 DNA reads TGCAGCGTTGAAGGTGCTCAGGGAAGCTCCTACAATGAGCAGTTCTTC. This gives the protein CSVEGAQGSSYNEQFF.

This chain links TRBV5-8 with TRBJ1-6; no clear D gene. This CDR3 comprises 15 residues. CDR1 and CDR2 from the germline V gene are SGHTS and YDEGEE. Trimming took 2 bases from V and 9 from J, leaving 15 bases between them. The CDR3 coding sequence is TGTGCCAGCAGCTTTTCTTGGAGTGACGGTTCACCCCTCCACTTT. Translating it yields CASSFSWSDGSPLHF.

The chain uses TRBV6-5 and TRBJ2-2; D could derive from TRBD1 or TRBD2 (6 bases each). Germline lookup yields CDR1 MNHEY and CDR2 SVGAGI. This CDR3 is built from 14 residues. With 6 bases removed from V and 4 bases from J, the gap between germline ends came to 12 bases. CDR3 loop: CASSLRGVTGELFF. DNA for the CDR3: TGTGCCAGCAGCTTGAGGGGGGTCACCGGGGAGCTGTTTTTT.

This clone was found once. The V call is TRBV12-3 or TRBV12-4, the J call TRBJ2-2; D remains ambiguous. V was trimmed by 6 bases and J by 8 bases, leaving 7 bases between them. The CDR3 covers 11 residues. The CDR3 DNA sequence: TGTGCCAGCAGAGCACAGGGGGAGCTGTTTTTT. It encodes CASRAQGELFF.